These 20 T cell receptor beta chains share one sample of origin, sequenced in a study of cytomegalovirus exposure and HLA in healthy donors. The primer mix had 60 Vbeta and 13 Jbeta primers. Measured with immunoSEQ multiplex PCR; TCRdb has only the in-frame clones, and not every one. The sample holds 200,000 to 250,000 clones. Sequencing used PBMCs. These receptors originate from a girl aged 2-10 years in good health and CMV-seropositive.

The chain employs TRBV9 and TRBJ1-1; D gene unclear. This CDR3 is built from 16 residues. Trimming took 0 bases from V and 5 from J, leaving 17 bases between them. Germline V lookup: CDR1 SGDLS, CDR2 YYNGEE. The CDR3: CASSVADRELGTEAFF. The DNA of the CDR3 is TGTGCCAGCAGCGTAGCTGATCGGGAATTGGGGACTGAAGCTTTCTTT.

The chain has TRBV7-3 and TRBJ2-1; the match to TRBD2 covers 8 bases. Germline CDR1 is SGHTA and CDR2 is FQGTGA. V trimming: 0 bases; J trimming: 16 bases; junction bases outside the gene matches: 8. The CDR3 extends over 13 amino acids. The CDR3 DNA is TGTGCCAGCAGCTTAACGGCGGGCGGGAGGAAATTCTTC. Protein product: CASSLTAGGRKFF.

The chain is built from TRBV28 and TRBJ1-1, with 9 nucleotides matching TRBD1. The V segment lost 6 bases and the J segment 4 bases; nucleotides outside the gene matches: 12. The CDR3 contains 16 residues. In germline, CDR1 is MDHEN, CDR2 SYDVKM. The CDR3 region is CASRSGQGRRITEAFF. The CDR3, as DNA: TGTGCCAGCAGGTCGGGACAGGGAAGGCGGATCACTGAAGCTTTCTTT. Together with reference TRBV28 and TRBJ1-1, the CDR3 gives the full variable domain: DVKVTQSSRYLVKRTGEKVFLECVQDMDHENMFWYRQDPGLGLRLIYFSYDVKMKEKGDIPEGYSVSREKKERFSLILESASTNQTSMYLCASRSGQGRRITEAFFGQGTRLTVV.

The rearrangement joins TRBV6-1 to TRBJ2-3; tentatively, D is TRBD1 (5 bases). This CDR3 comprises 15 residues. CDR1 is MNHNS and CDR2 is SASEGT in the germline V gene. Between the trimmed V and J ends, which lost 4 bases and 1 base, there was a span of 12 bases. Here the CDR3 reads CASSVDRGGTDTQYF. The CDR3 DNA is TGTGCCAGCAGTGTAGACAGAGGCGGCACAGATACGCAGTATTTT.

The chain carries TRBV25-1 and TRBJ1-5, with TRBD1 identical over 9 bases. The V gene's germline CDR1 is MGHDK and CDR2 SYGVNS. The junction had 3 bases not matched to a gene; V was cut back by 3 bases and J by 6 bases. The CDR3 extends over 14 amino acids. For the CDR3, the DNA is TGTGCCAGCAGTGAGGGGACAGGGAGTCAGCCCCAGCATTTT. This encodes CASSEGTGSQPQHF. Combining the CDR3 with reference TRBV25-1 and TRBJ1-5 gives the whole variable domain EADIYQTPRYLVIGTGKKITLECSQTMGHDKMYWYQQDPGMELHLIHYSYGVNSTEKGDLSSESTVSRIRTEHFPLTLESARPSHTSQYLCASSEGTGSQPQHFGDGTRLSIL.

The V gene is TRBV5-1, the J gene TRBJ2-3; possibly TRBD2 for D (5 bases). This CDR3 has 15 amino acids. The V end lost 5 bases, the J end lost 1 base, and 14 bases lay between the germline ends. The germline CDR1 and CDR2 sequences are SGHRS and YFSETQ. The CDR3, as DNA: TGCGCCAGCAGGTCCACCGCCGGGGGCACAGATACGCAGTATTTT. This translates into CASRSTAGGTDTQYF.

The V call is TRBV6-5, the J call TRBJ2-3; D gene uncertain. CDR3 length: 13 residues. Between the trimmed V and J ends, which lost 8 bases and 0 bases, there was a span of 9 bases. CDR1 is MNHEY and CDR2 is SVGAGI in the germline V gene. The CDR3 coding sequence is TGTGCCAGCCGAGTTGCTAGCACAGATACGCAGTATTTT. It encodes CASRVASTDTQYF.

V usage is TRBV28 and J usage is TRBJ2-6; D perhaps matches TRBD1 (6 bases). Germline lookup yields CDR1 MDHEN and CDR2 SYDVKM. The V end lost 6 bases, the J end lost 0 bases, and 12 bases lay between the germline ends. The CDR3 is 16 residues long. CDR3 amino acids: CASRAPDSSGANVLTF. In DNA, the CDR3 is TGTGCCAGCAGAGCCCCGGACAGCTCTGGGGCCAACGTCCTGACTTTC.

The chain links TRBV19 to TRBJ1-1; possibly TRBD1 for D (5 bases). Per germline, CDR1 LNHDA and CDR2 SQIVND (reference sequence). The V end lost 4 bases, the J end lost 3 bases, and 12 bases lay between the germline ends. The CDR3 loop spans 14 amino acids. CDR3: CASSKRVGDTEAFF. CDR3 in DNA: TGTGCCAGTAGTAAAAGGGTAGGGGACACTGAAGCTTTCTTT.

The chain combines TRBV10-3 with TRBJ2-3, with 11 bases identical to TRBD2. The CDR3 has 18 amino acids. From germline, CDR1 is ENHRY and CDR2 SYGVKD. The V segment lost 0 bases and the J segment 6 bases; nucleotides outside the gene matches: 11. The CDR3 here is CAISESGLAADLGDTQYF. CDR3 coding DNA: TGTGCCATCAGTGAGTCGGGACTAGCGGCCGACCTGGGGGATACGCAGTATTTT.

Points on this clone: The junction differs from germline at one of its ends, possibly a read error. The chain joins TRBV4-1 to TRBJ2-3; TRBD2 might be the D (5 bases). CDR1 is MGHRA and CDR2 is YSYEKL in the germline V gene. The CDR3 contains 15 residues. The CDR3 sequence: CASSHEREASDPQYF. The CDR3 DNA follows: TGCGCCAGCAGCCACGAACGGGAAGCCTCAGATCCGCAGTATTTT.

The CDR3 DNA follows: TGCGCCAGCAGCGATGAGGACAGATACACCGGGGAGCTGTTTTTT. Translated, it gives CASSDEDRYTGELFF. The chain couples TRBV10-1 to TRBJ2-2; D might be TRBD1 (6 bases). The CDR3 runs 15 residues. Germline CDR1 and CDR2: WNHNN and SYGVQD (reference sequence). Trimming took off 6 bases at V and 3 bases at J, with 14 bases between the two ends.

This chain connects TRBV10-2 to TRBJ2-3, with D possibly TRBD2 on 5 matching bases. The germline V gene has CDR1 WSHSY and CDR2 SAAADI. The CDR3 consists of 13 residues. V was cut by 2 bases and J by 5 bases, with 8 bases left in between. CDR3 in DNA: TGCGCCAGCAGTGAGATGGGAGTAGATACGCAGTATTTT. It specifies CASSEMGVDTQYF.

The chain couples TRBV6-1 to TRBJ1-1; D remains unclear. The V gene lost 2 bases and the J gene lost 2 bases, with 9 bases spanning the gap. The V gene's germline CDR1 is MNHNS and CDR2 SASEGT. The CDR3 has 14 amino acids. CDR3 in amino acids: CASSEFWTNTEAFF. For the CDR3, the DNA is TGTGCCAGCAGTGAATTTTGGACTAACACTGAAGCTTTCTTT.

The chain employs TRBV18 and TRBJ2-7, with D perhaps TRBD1 (6 bases). Trimming removed 3 bases at V and 4 bases at J, with 16 bases between. Germline assignment: CDR1 KGHSH and CDR2 LQKENI. The CDR3 sequence is 15 residues long. For the CDR3, the DNA is TGTGCCAGCTCACCCCGGGACATGGGATTTTACGAGCAGTACTTC. Its protein is CASSPRDMGFYEQYF.

The genes are TRBV5-6 and TRBJ1-2; TRBD1 matches 8 bases. Germline V gene sequence: CDR1 SGHDT, CDR2 YYEEEE. The CDR3 has 14 amino acids. Trimming at V came to 4 bases and at J to 4 bases, leaving 6 bases not matched to a gene. The chain's CDR3 is CASSPDRGAYGYTF. DNA of the CDR3: TGTGCCAGCAGCCCCGACAGGGGAGCCTATGGCTACACCTTC.

The CDR3 DNA follows: TGTGCCAGCAGTTTATTCTCAGGGAGGATGGATGAAAAACTGTTTTTT. It is translated as CASSLFSGRMDEKLFF. V gene TRBV28 combines with J gene TRBJ1-4; D might be TRBD1 (5 bases). With 1 base removed from V and 6 bases from J, the gap between germline ends came to 15 bases. The CDR3 covers 16 residues. Germline-derived CDR1 and CDR2 are MDHEN and SYDVKM.

This rearrangement joins TRBV15 to TRBJ1-4, with no clear D. The CDR3 is made up of 14 amino acids. The germline V and J ends were trimmed by 4 bases and 8 bases, with 14 bases remaining between them. Germline values: CDR1 LNHNV, CDR2 YYDKDF (reference sequence). CDR3 sequence: CATSITQLGEKLFF. The CDR3 nucleotides read TGTGCCACCAGCATAACCCAACTAGGGGAAAAACTGTTTTTT. Looking up the rest from reference TRBV15 and TRBJ1-4 gives the full variable domain: DAMVIQNPRYQVTQFGKPVTLSCSQTLNHNVMYWYQQKSSQAPKLLFHYYDKDFNNEADTPDNFQSRRPNTSFCFLDIRSPGLGDTAMYLCATSITQLGEKLFFGSGTQLSVL.

The genes are TRBV2 and TRBJ2-7; 8 nucleotides line up with TRBD1. This CDR3 has 13 residues. From germline, CDR1 is SNHLY and CDR2 FYNNEI. The V and J ends lost 10 bases and 6 bases, in that order; junction bases with no gene match: 11. The CDR3, as DNA: TGTGCCAAGAATGACAGGGGTATTGGCGAGCAGTACTTC. This translates into CAKNDRGIGEQYF.

This chain connects TRBV19 to TRBJ1-1; 7 bases are shared with TRBD1. CDR1 and CDR2 (germline): LNHDA, SQIVND (reference sequence). This CDR3 comprises 17 residues. V lost 3 bases to trimming and J lost 5 bases; unmatched junction nucleotides: 15. CDR3 in DNA: TGTGCCAGTAGTATGTTGGGCCGACAGGGCAAAGGGACTGAAGCTTTCTTT. Encoded protein: CASSMLGRQGKGTEAFF.